This T cell receptor beta chain was captured by sequencing in a study of blood T cell repertoires in COVID-19. Whole-study context: T cells, B-cell-depleted T cells, or PBMCs supplied cDNA or gDNA.

Authors' data handling: Researchers report that nucleated cell counts were estimated from reference gene primer amplification. Assay: immunoSEQ multiplex PCR; the TCRdb copy retains only in-frame clones and omits some. That table furnishes V, J and clone size, whereas the DNA furnished D and trimming. The repertoire holds 350,000 to 450,000 clones, with around 90% as singletons. Germline values: CDR1 LNHNV, CDR2 YYDKDF (reference sequence). Trimming left V 6 bases short and J 0 bases short, with 13 bases between. CDR3 length equals 15 residues. This clonotype originated in a middle-aged man with acute or convalescent COVID-19. The sample was peripheral blood. This chain links TRBV15 with TRBJ2-3, with no clear D. CDR3 sequence (DNA): TGTGCCACCAGTATGAACGGGTTGAGCACAGATACGCAGTATTTT. Translation gives CATSMNGLSTDTQYF.